The entry that follows covers one T cell receptor beta chain sequence. Its antigen is not known. The record originates from a study of PD-L1 blockade in urothelial cancer. Whole-study context: It was at 3 weeks (second dose) and 6 weeks after treatment start that blood was analyzed. Each blood sample yielded a median of about 140,000 T cells. Study-level points and caveats: Durable-benefit patients showed greater tumor-associated blood clone expansion at 3 weeks.

Pretreatment sampling and on-treatment sampling together yielded between 1 and 8 samples for each patient. This CDR3 has 14 residues. V was clipped by 6 bases and J by 1 base, with 10 bases between them. The germline V gene encodes CDR1 MNHEY and CDR2 SMNVEV (reference sequence). Libraries were prepared by immunoSEQ multiplex PCR; TCRdb keeps only in-frame clonotypes and omits some of them. The profile shows about 43,000 clones, about 91% of them singletons. The J gene is TRBJ1-5, the V gene TRBV27; TRBD1 might be the D (6 bases). The TCR sequence derives from a man of 80 years or more with urothelial cancer. The sample in question was PBMCs, obtained around atezolizumab (anti-PD-L1) treatment. The CDR3 sequence: CASRQGGSNQPQHF. CDR3 DNA sequence: TGTGCCAGCAGACAGGGTGGGAGCAATCAGCCCCAGCATTTT.